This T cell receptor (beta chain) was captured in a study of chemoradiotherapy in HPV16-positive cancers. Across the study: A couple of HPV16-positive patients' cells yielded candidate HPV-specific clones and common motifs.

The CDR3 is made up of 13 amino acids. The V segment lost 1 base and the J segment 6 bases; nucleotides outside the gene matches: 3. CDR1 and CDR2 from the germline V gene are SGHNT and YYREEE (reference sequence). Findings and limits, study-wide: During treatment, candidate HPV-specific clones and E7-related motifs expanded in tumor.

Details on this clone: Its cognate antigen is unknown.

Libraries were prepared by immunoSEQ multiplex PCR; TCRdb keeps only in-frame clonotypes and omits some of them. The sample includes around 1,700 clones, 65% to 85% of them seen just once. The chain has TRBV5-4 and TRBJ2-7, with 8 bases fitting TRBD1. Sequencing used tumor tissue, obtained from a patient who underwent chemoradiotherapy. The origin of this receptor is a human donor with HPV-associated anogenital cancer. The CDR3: CASSLTGQGEQYF. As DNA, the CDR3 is TGTGCCAGCAGCTTGACAGGACAGGGCGAGCAGTACTTC.